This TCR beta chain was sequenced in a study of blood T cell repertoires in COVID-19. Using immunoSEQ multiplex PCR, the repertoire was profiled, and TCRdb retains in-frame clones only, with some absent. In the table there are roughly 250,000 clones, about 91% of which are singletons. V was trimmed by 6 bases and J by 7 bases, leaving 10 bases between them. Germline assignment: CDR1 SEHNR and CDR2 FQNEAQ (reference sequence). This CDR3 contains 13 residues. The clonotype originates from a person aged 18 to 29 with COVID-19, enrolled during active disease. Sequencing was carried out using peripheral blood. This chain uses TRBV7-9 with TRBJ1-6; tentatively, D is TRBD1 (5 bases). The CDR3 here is CASRGGLNSPLHF. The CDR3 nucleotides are TGTGCCAGCAGGGGGGGTCTAAATTCACCCCTCCACTTT.